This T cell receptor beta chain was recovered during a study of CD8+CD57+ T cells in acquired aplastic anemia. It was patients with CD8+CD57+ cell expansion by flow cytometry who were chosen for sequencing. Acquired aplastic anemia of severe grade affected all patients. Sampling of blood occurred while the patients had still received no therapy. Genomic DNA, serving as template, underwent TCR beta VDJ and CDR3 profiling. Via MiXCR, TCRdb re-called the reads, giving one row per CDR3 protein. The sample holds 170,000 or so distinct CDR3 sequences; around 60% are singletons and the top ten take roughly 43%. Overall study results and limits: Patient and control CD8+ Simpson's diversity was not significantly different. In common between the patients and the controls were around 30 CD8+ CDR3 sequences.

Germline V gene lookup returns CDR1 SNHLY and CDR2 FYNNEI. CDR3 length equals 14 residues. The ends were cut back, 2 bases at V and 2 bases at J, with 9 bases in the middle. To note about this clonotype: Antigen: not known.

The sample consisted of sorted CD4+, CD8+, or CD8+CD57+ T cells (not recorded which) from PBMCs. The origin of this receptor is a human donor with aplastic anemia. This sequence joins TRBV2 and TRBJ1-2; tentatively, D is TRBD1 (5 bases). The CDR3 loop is CASSETQENYGYTF. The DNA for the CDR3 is TGTGCCAGCAGTGAAACACAGGAGAACTATGGCTACACCTTC.